These 23 T cell receptor beta chains came from one sample sequenced in a study of T cells after yellow fever vaccination. Via MiXCR, TCRdb re-called the 5' RACE reads, giving one row per CDR3 protein. This sample carries over 250,000 distinct CDR3 sequences, roughly 4.3% of them seen once, and the ten largest clones take roughly 24%. Sequencing was performed on PBMCs, taken 5 days after the yellow fever booster vaccination. The receptor source for this set is a man younger than 35 who received the YFV17D yellow fever vaccine.

This clonotype was counted between two and nine times. The chain carries TRBV7-2 and TRBJ1-4; no clear D. V lost 2 bases and J 5 bases, leaving 9 bases between the germline ends. Germline V gene lookup returns CDR1 SGHTA and CDR2 FQGNSA. The CDR3 sequence is 14 residues long. This CDR3 reads CASSLRKGNEKLFF. CDR3 DNA sequence: TGTGCCAGCAGCTTACGTAAAGGGAATGAAAAACTGTTTTTT.

This clonotype was counted only a few times. The V gene is TRBV27, the J gene TRBJ2-3, with a tentative D call TRBD2 (6 bases). Germline V gives CDR1 MNHEY, CDR2 SMNVEV (reference sequence). Between the trimmed V and J ends, which lost 6 bases and 2 bases, there was a span of 9 bases. The CDR3 length is 13 residues. CDR3 coding DNA: TGTGCCAGCAGAGGGACTGCCACAGATACGCAGTATTTT. This gives the protein CASRGTATDTQYF.

There are a few counts of this clonotype. A read error is possible here, since a much larger clone lies one base away. The J gene is TRBJ2-3, the V gene TRBV5-5; 9 bases line up with TRBD2. The CDR3 has 14 amino acids. The V gene's germline CDR1 is SGHKS and CDR2 YYEKEE (reference sequence). In DNA, the CDR3 is TGTGCCAGCAGCTTAGCGGGGGGCACAGATACGCAGTGTTTT. Its protein is CASSLAGGTDTQCF.

This clonotype was counted ten times or more. The J gene is TRBJ2-5, the V gene TRBV7-9; tentative D call: TRBD2 (6 bases). From germline, CDR1 is SEHNR and CDR2 FQNEAQ (reference sequence). V was pared by 3 bases and J by 1 base, with 9 bases between. The CDR3 has 14 residues. Written as DNA, the CDR3 is TGTGCCAGCAGCTTTTGGCGGGGCCAAGAGACCCAGTACTTC. Translation gives CASSFWRGQETQYF.

V usage is TRBV18 and J usage is TRBJ1-5; weak D call: TRBD1 (5 bases). This CDR3 region has 13 residues. Trimming took off 1 base at V and 5 bases at J, with 6 bases between the two ends. Germline-derived CDR1 and CDR2 are KGHSH and LQKENI. This chain's CDR3 is CASSPRGDQPQHF. Here the CDR3 DNA reads TGTGCCAGCTCACCACGGGGGGATCAGCCCCAGCATTTT.

The rearrangement links TRBV10-1 to TRBJ1-1, with a possible D match to TRBD1 (5 bases). The V and J ends lost 2 bases and 1 base respectively, with 8 bases between them. In germline, CDR1 is WNHNN, CDR2 SYGVQD (reference sequence). The length of the CDR3 is 14 residues. CDR3: CASSEGGTNTEAFF. CDR3 DNA: TGCGCCAGCAGTGAGGGGGGGACGAACACTGAAGCTTTCTTT.

The chain is built from TRBV5-5 and TRBJ1-1; 7 bases line up with TRBD1. V was clipped by 1 base and J by 5 bases; unmatched bases: 8. CDR3 length: 15 amino acids. Germline CDR1 SGHKS, CDR2 YYEKEE (reference sequence). The CDR3 spells CASSLLRQGPTEAFF. DNA of the CDR3: TGTGCCAGCAGCTTGCTGAGACAGGGTCCTACTGAAGCTTTCTTT.

Only a few counts were recorded for this clonotype. The chain recombines TRBV20-1 with TRBJ1-5; 9 nucleotides agree with TRBD1. Germline CDR1 reads DFQATT; CDR2 reads SNEGSKA (reference sequence). CDR3 length: 17 amino acids. V dropped 3 bases and J dropped 2; count of bases not matched to a gene: 11. CDR3: CSASGTGFYRGNQPQHF. CDR3 nucleotides: TGCAGTGCTAGCGGGACAGGGTTTTATCGTGGCAATCAGCCCCAGCATTTT.

This clonotype appeared a few times. The chain combines TRBV7-2 with TRBJ1-6; 8 bases agree with TRBD1. V gave up 2 bases and J gave up 9 bases; unmatched junction bases: 6. Germline CDR1 and CDR2: SGHTA and FQGNSA. CDR3 size: 15 residues. The CDR3 region is CASSLYNRGSSPLHF. For the CDR3, the DNA is TGTGCCAGCAGCTTATACAACAGGGGGTCTTCACCCCTCCACTTT. The entire variable domain, with the rest obtained from reference TRBV7-2 and TRBJ1-6, is as follows: GAGVSQSPSNKVTEKGKDVELRCDPISGHTALYWYRQSLGQGLEFLIYFQGNSAPDKSGLPSDRFSAERTGGSVSTLTIQRTQQEDSAVYLCASSLYNRGSSPLHFGNGTRLTVT.

This clonotype was seen only a few times. This chain joins TRBV18 and TRBJ2-7; the D is unclear. The V end lost 4 bases, the J end lost 6 bases, and 13 bases lay between the germline ends. The CDR3 covers 13 residues. Germline V CDR1 and CDR2: KGHSH, LQKENI. CDR3 nucleotides: TGTGCCAGCTCACTCGCGGACCAGACCGAGCAGTACTTC. Amino acids: CASSLADQTEQYF.

V usage is TRBV4-3 and J usage is TRBJ2-4, with D unresolved. Trimming shortened V by 1 base and J by 0 bases, and 10 bases separated the two germline ends. From germline, CDR1 is LGHNA and CDR2 YSLEER. CDR3 length: 16 residues. This CDR3 reads CASSQGTALAKNIQYF. The DNA for the CDR3 is TGCGCCAGCAGCCAAGGAACGGCCCTAGCCAAAAACATTCAGTACTTC.

This clonotype was seen ten or more times. This sequence joins TRBV28 and TRBJ2-1; 7 bases fit TRBD2. The CDR3 contains 15 residues. CDR1 MDHEN and CDR2 SYDVKM come from the germline V gene. The ends lost 7 bases at V and 5 bases at J; junction bases unmatched: 11. CDR3 in amino acids: CASKESSSGHNEQFF. The DNA for the CDR3 is TGTGCCAGCAAGGAATCCTCTAGCGGACACAATGAGCAGTTCTTC.

This clonotype was observed a few times. The chain uses TRBV5-6 and TRBJ2-3; 9 bases line up with TRBD2. There are 18 residues in the CDR3. Germline V gene lookup returns CDR1 SGHDT and CDR2 YYEEEE. V was clipped by 3 bases and J by 2 bases; unmatched bases: 13. The CDR3 DNA sequence: TGTGCCAGCAGCTCGTTAATTATAGCGGGGGAACCCACAGATACGCAGTATTTT. This gives the protein CASSSLIIAGEPTDTQYF.

The chain's CDR3 is CASSQESGPGNTIYF. DNA of the CDR3: TGCGCCAGCAGCCAAGAGTCCGGGCCTGGAAACACCATATATTTT. This sequence joins TRBV4-3 and TRBJ1-3; no reliable D call. The CDR3 length is 15 residues. Trimming pared 0 bases from V and 2 bases from J, leaving 8 bases between. Germline V gives CDR1 LGHNA, CDR2 YSLEER.

This clonotype has a handful of counts. This rearrangement joins TRBV12-3 or TRBV12-4 to TRBJ2-2; TRBD1 aligns across 8 bases. The CDR3 extends over 14 amino acids. Trimming removed 5 bases from V and 6 bases from J; junction bases left unmatched: 5. This CDR3 is CASSQRTGPGELFF. CDR3 coding DNA: TGTGCCAGCAGTCAGAGGACAGGGCCCGGGGAGCTGTTTTTT.

The chain has TRBV9 and TRBJ2-7; TRBD2 matches 7 bases. With V trimmed by 4 bases and J by 6 bases, 7 bases remained unmatched. Germline V gene lookup returns CDR1 SGDLS and CDR2 YYNGEE. This CDR3 region has 13 residues. The CDR3 loop is CASSPKTSLEQYV. CDR3 DNA sequence: TGTGCCAGCAGCCCTAAGACTAGCCTCGAGCAGTACGTC.

The CDR3 spells CASSYVQGPNYGYTF. The DNA for the CDR3 is TGTGCCAGCAGTTACGTGCAGGGCCCCAACTATGGCTACACCTTC. The chain carries TRBV6-5 and TRBJ1-2, with D possibly TRBD1 on 5 matching bases. V shed 2 bases and J shed 2 bases, with 12 bases lying between them. This CDR3 has 15 residues. Germline-derived CDR1 and CDR2 are MNHEY and SVGAGI.

This clonotype was counted between two and nine times. The rearrangement joins TRBV5-6 to TRBJ2-2; TRBD2 agrees at 13 bases. V lost 4 bases, J lost 4 bases, and 10 bases stayed unmatched. In germline, CDR1 is SGHDT, CDR2 YYEEEE. This CDR3 has 18 amino acids. CDR3 residues: CASSRTELAGGLTGELFF. The CDR3 DNA is TGTGCCAGCAGCCGGACTGAACTAGCGGGGGGGCTCACCGGGGAGCTGTTTTTT.

The chain recombines TRBV4-1 with TRBJ2-2, with a tentative D call TRBD2 (5 bases). Trimming stripped 0 bases from V and 0 bases from J, with 11 bases between. Germline values: CDR1 MGHRA, CDR2 YSYEKL. The CDR3 runs 17 residues. The CDR3 loop is CASSQDTGGPNTGELFF. The DNA for the CDR3 is TGCGCCAGCAGCCAAGATACTGGCGGGCCGAACACCGGGGAGCTGTTTTTT.

The chain recombines TRBV9 with TRBJ2-7; D is undetermined. Germline CDR1 and CDR2: SGDLS and YYNGEE. The CDR3 has 15 residues. V lost 0 bases to trimming and J lost 1 base, with 11 bases between them. The CDR3 loop is CASSVERLPSYEQYF. In nucleotides, the CDR3 is TGTGCCAGCAGCGTAGAAAGACTCCCTTCCTACGAGCAGTACTTC.

The rearrangement uses TRBV5-1 and TRBJ2-7, with D perhaps TRBD1 or TRBD2 (6 bases each). From germline, CDR1 is SGHRS and CDR2 YFSETQ. Trimming pared 4 bases from V and 2 bases from J, leaving 16 bases between. The CDR3 covers 15 residues. The CDR3 protein is CASSPGAVGAYEQYF. The CDR3 coding sequence is TGCGCCAGCAGCCCGGGGGCAGTCGGGGCCTACGAGCAGTACTTC.

This clonotype was seen repeatedly, ten times or more. V and J are TRBV6-2 or TRBV6-3 and TRBJ2-3; D remains ambiguous. This CDR3 is built from 16 residues. V lost 5 bases and J 5 bases, leaving 20 bases between the germline ends. The germline gives CDR1 MNHEY, CDR2 SVGEGT. CDR3 in DNA: TGTGCCAGCAGTCCCTCTCGGTCCCGATCCCTAGATACGCAGTATTTT. Translation gives CASSPSRSRSLDTQYF.

This clonotype occurred many times. The genes are TRBV7-2 and TRBJ1-3; D is perhaps TRBD1 (5 bases). V shed 5 bases and J shed 3 bases, with 11 bases lying between them. The germline V gene encodes CDR1 SGHTA and CDR2 FQGNSA. The CDR3 runs to 14 residues. CDR3 in DNA: TGTGCCAGCAGCGGAGGACAAGGTGGAAACACCATATATTTT. This translates into CASSGGQGGNTIYF.